Below, 29 T cell receptor beta chains from the same sample are listed, as sequenced in a study of blood T cell repertoires in COVID-19. Only in-frame clones appear in the TCRdb table, and some are missing; sequencing was by immunoSEQ multiplex PCR. The table has about 270,000 clones, around four fifths seen once; the top ten hold around 3.7%. The source material was peripheral blood. The receptors shown here come from a woman aged 50 to 60 with active or convalescent COVID-19.

The chain carries TRBV11-3 and TRBJ2-7; 9 bases align to TRBD1. The germline V gene encodes CDR1 SGHNT and CDR2 YENEEA. Trimming at V came to 5 bases and at J to 2 bases, leaving 7 bases not matched to a gene. The CDR3 is 15 residues long. The CDR3, as DNA: TGTGCCAGCAGCCAAGGACAGGGGATAACCTACGAGCAGTACTTC. This codes for CASSQGQGITYEQYF.

J is TRBJ1-2 and V is TRBV27, with TRBD1 matching 11 bases. Germline CDR1 reads MNHEY; CDR2 reads SMNVEV (reference sequence). The J segment lost 8 bases and the V segment lost 3 bases, leaving 14 bases of the junction unmatched. This CDR3 is built from 17 residues. The CDR3 coding sequence is TGTGCCAGCAGTTTCGCCGGGACAGGGGGGTCTTCGAGCGGCTACACCTTC. It is translated as CASSFAGTGGSSSGYTF.

The chain couples TRBV18 to TRBJ2-3; a possible D gene is TRBD2 (7 bases). This CDR3 comprises 17 residues. Germline values: CDR1 KGHSH, CDR2 LQKENI. Trimming removed 3 bases from V and 9 bases from J, with 25 bases in between. The CDR3 sequence: CASSPLKRERVRGTQYF. The CDR3 DNA is TGTGCCAGCTCACCCCTTAAGCGGGAACGGGTAAGGGGGACGCAGTATTTT.

This clone has more than one count but fewer than ten. The chain uses TRBV3-1 (or the pseudogene TRBV3-2) and TRBJ1-1; no clear D. Trimming took 2 bases from V and 3 from J, leaving 10 bases between them. CDR3 length: 14 amino acids. CDR1 and CDR2 from the germline V gene are LGHDT and YNNKEL (reference sequence). The CDR3 DNA sequence: TGTGCCAGCAGCCAAAAGTTCGGGGACACTGAAGCTTTCTTT. Protein sequence: CASSQKFGDTEAFF.

The gene calls are TRBV19 and TRBJ2-7, with 10 bases aligning to TRBD1. The germline V gene has CDR1 LNHDA and CDR2 SQIVND (reference sequence). The CDR3 is 13 amino acids. The ends lost 8 bases at V and 3 bases at J; junction bases unmatched: 4. The chain's CDR3 is CASGDRGLYEQYF. The CDR3, as DNA: TGTGCCAGTGGAGACAGGGGGCTCTACGAGCAGTACTTC.

This chain joins TRBV7-2 and TRBJ1-6; D may be TRBD1 (6 bases). The ends were cut back, 8 bases at V and 6 bases at J, with 14 bases in the middle. CDR1 and CDR2 (germline): SGHTA, FQGNSA. The CDR3 is 14 residues long. Here the CDR3 DNA reads TGTGCCAGCGGCGAGGGGGTTGGTAATTCACCCCTCCACTTT. This sequence encodes CASGEGVGNSPLHF.

This chain connects TRBV29-1 to TRBJ2-1; 10 bases are shared with TRBD2. Germline CDR1 SQVTM, CDR2 ANQGSEA. The trim removed 6 bases at V and 12 bases at J, leaving 8 bases unmatched. The CDR3 runs 12 residues. The CDR3 spells CSVGTSVRAQFF. CDR3 DNA sequence: TGCAGCGTGGGGACTAGCGTTCGAGCGCAGTTCTTC.

The CDR3 protein is CASSLPGQGAGSDGRFF. For the CDR3, the DNA is TGTGCCAGCAGTTTGCCGGGACAGGGGGCCGGGTCTGACGGTCGCTTCTTT. The J gene is TRBJ1-1, the V gene TRBV28; 12 bases are a match to TRBD1. The germline V gene has CDR1 MDHEN and CDR2 SYDVKM. The CDR3 covers 17 residues. V trimming: 3 bases; J trimming: 14 bases; junction bases outside the gene matches: 19.

CDR3 amino acids: CAISGLGLAGSVRYNEQFF. The CDR3 bases are TGTGCCATCAGTGGGCTAGGACTAGCGGGGAGCGTGAGGTACAATGAGCAGTTCTTC. The chain carries TRBV10-3 and TRBJ2-1; TRBD2 agrees at 12 bases. CDR1 is ENHRY and CDR2 is SYGVKD in the germline V gene. The CDR3 is 19 amino acids. Unmatched junction bases numbered 14, after V lost 4 bases and J lost 4 bases.

The chain carries TRBV7-2 and TRBJ2-1; no definite D call. Germline V gene lookup returns CDR1 SGHTA and CDR2 FQGNSA. This CDR3 contains 15 residues. Deletions cut 1 base from V and 6 bases from J, with 13 bases between. The CDR3 sequence: CASSLGLGSSNEQFF. The CDR3 coding sequence is TGTGCCAGCAGCTTAGGGTTGGGTAGCAGCAATGAGCAGTTCTTC.

The V call is TRBV12-5, the J call TRBJ2-7, with D possibly TRBD2 on 5 matching bases. V lost 1 base and J lost 0, with 10 bases in between. The V gene's germline CDR1 is LGHNT and CDR2 FRNRAP. CDR3 size: 15 residues. The CDR3 DNA reads as TGTGCTAGTGGTTTGGGGCGGGCCCTCTCCTACGAGCAGTACTTC. It is translated as CASGLGRALSYEQYF.

The J gene is TRBJ2-2, the V gene TRBV4-2; 9 positions match TRBD1. Germline V gives CDR1 LGHNA, CDR2 YNFKEQ. This CDR3 region has 16 residues. Trimming took 0 bases from V and 5 from J; bases not matched to a gene: 4. The CDR3 DNA sequence: TGTGCCAGCAGCCAAGACCGGACAGGGGCTACCGGGGAGCTGTTTTTT. Its protein is CASSQDRTGATGELFF.

The genes are TRBV7-8 and TRBJ2-7; 11 bases match TRBD2. Germline V gives CDR1 SGHVS, CDR2 FQNEAQ. V shed 4 bases and J 2 bases; nucleotides not matched to a gene: 4. There are 15 residues in the CDR3. In nucleotides, the CDR3 is TGTGCCAGCAGCTCTGGACTAGCGGGCCCCTACGAGCAGTACTTC. This codes for CASSSGLAGPYEQYF.

The rearrangement joins TRBV28 to TRBJ1-6, with D uncertain. Trimming pared 3 bases from V and 13 bases from J, leaving 10 bases between. This CDR3 has 12 residues. CDR1 and CDR2 (germline): MDHEN, SYDVKM. The CDR3 loop is CASSFPQAPLHF. CDR3 bases: TGTGCCAGCAGTTTCCCCCAAGCGCCCCTCCACTTT.

This chain links TRBV6-5 with TRBJ1-1; 8 nucleotides align to TRBD1. The CDR3 has 13 residues. Germline CDR1 and CDR2: MNHEY and SVGAGI. Trimming took 6 bases from V and 3 from J; bases not matched to a gene: 3. CDR3 DNA: TGTGCCAGCAGCTGGACAGGGTACACTGAAGCTTTCTTT. This codes for CASSWTGYTEAFF.

V is TRBV27 and J is TRBJ2-7; 11 nucleotides line up with TRBD1. The V and J ends lost 8 bases and 5 bases, in that order; junction bases with no gene match: 11. Germline V lookup: CDR1 MNHEY, CDR2 SMNVEV (reference sequence). CDR3 length: 15 residues. In DNA, the CDR3 is TGTGCCAGCGGCCCTATAGGACAGGGGGCCCACGAGCAGTACTTC. Translation gives CASGPIGQGAHEQYF.

The chain recombines TRBV2 with TRBJ1-2; TRBD1 agrees at 8 bases. J gave up 4 bases and V 3 bases, and 4 bases lay outside the gene matches. CDR1 and CDR2 from the germline V gene are SNHLY and FYNNEI. The CDR3 has 14 amino acids. As DNA, the CDR3 is TGTGCCAGCAGTGAGGGACAGGCGGCCTATGGCTACACCTTC. It codes for CASSEGQAAYGYTF.

On this clone itself: Within the sample, other DNA sequences also encode this same CDR3. V gene TRBV29-1 combines with J gene TRBJ1-2, with D uncertain. The CDR3 runs 11 residues. Germline CDR1 is SQVTM and CDR2 is ANQGSEA. Trimming removed 3 bases at V and 4 bases at J, with 6 bases between. CDR3 sequence: CSVDRGYGYTF. The CDR3 DNA reads as TGCAGCGTTGATCGGGGCTATGGCTACACCTTC.

The V and J genes are TRBV5-1 and TRBJ1-2; D remains unclear. Trimming shortened V by 4 bases and J by 7 bases, and 11 bases separated the two germline ends. CDR1 and CDR2 from the germline V gene are SGHRS and YFSETQ. The CDR3 totals 12 residues. DNA for the CDR3: TGCGCCAGCAGCACTGATCGGTCTGGCTACACCTTC. Translation: CASSTDRSGYTF. Using reference TRBV5-1 and TRBJ1-2 for the parts outside the CDR3, the full variable domain is KAGVTQTPRYLIKTRGQQVTLSCSPISGHRSVSWYQQTPGQGLQFLFEYFSETQRNKGNFPGRFSGRQFSNSRSEMNVSTLELGDSALYLCASSTDRSGYTFGSGTRLTVV.

V gene TRBV4-2 combines with J gene TRBJ2-7; 7 nucleotides line up with TRBD2. The germline V gene encodes CDR1 LGHNA and CDR2 YNFKEQ. The V segment lost 1 base and the J segment 4 bases; nucleotides outside the gene matches: 10. The CDR3 covers 16 residues. CDR3 bases: TGTGCCAGCAGCCAAGTCTTCGCCGGGAGGAGGTACGAGCAGTACTTC. Translated: CASSQVFAGRRYEQYF.

This clone was picked up one time. V is TRBV6-5 and J is TRBJ2-1; 7 positions agree with TRBD2. The J segment lost 5 bases and the V segment lost 4 bases, leaving 11 bases of the junction unmatched. The germline V gene encodes CDR1 MNHEY and CDR2 SVGAGI. The CDR3 is made up of 16 amino acids. Here the CDR3 reads CASSFGSGLLNNEQFF. The CDR3 region has the DNA TGTGCCAGCAGTTTCGGGTCGGGACTACTTAACAATGAGCAGTTCTTC.

The genes are TRBV27 and TRBJ2-5; TRBD1 aligns across 10 bases. The CDR3 is 15 residues long. J was trimmed by 5 bases and V by 3 bases; bases with no gene match: 6. The V gene's germline CDR1 is MNHEY and CDR2 SMNVEV (reference sequence). In nucleotides, the CDR3 is TGTGCCAGCAGTTTGGGGGACAGGGGAGGGGAGACCCAGTACTTC. The encoded protein is CASSLGDRGGETQYF.

The rearrangement uses TRBV12-5 and TRBJ1-1; 8 bases line up with TRBD1. Germline assignment: CDR1 LGHNT and CDR2 FRNRAP. The CDR3 has 15 amino acids. The V gene end was trimmed by 7 bases and the J gene end by 1 base; junction bases not matched to a gene: 8. The CDR3 reads CASDINRGANTEAFF. The CDR3 DNA is TGTGCTAGTGATATAAACAGGGGGGCGAACACTGAAGCTTTCTTT.

The chain employs TRBV6-5 and TRBJ1-1; TRBD1 matches 8 bases. The CDR3 has 16 residues. Germline loops: CDR1 MNHEY, CDR2 SVGAGI. After removal of 4 bases from V and 1 base from J, the junction contained 8 bases not matched to a gene. This chain's CDR3 is CASSFRGQAQNTEAFF. The CDR3 coding sequence is TGTGCCAGCAGTTTTCGGGGACAGGCGCAGAACACTGAAGCTTTCTTT.

The rearrangement uses TRBV28 and TRBJ1-4; 7 positions match TRBD1. The germline V gene encodes CDR1 MDHEN and CDR2 SYDVKM. With V trimmed by 5 bases and J by 8 bases, 5 bases remained unmatched. The CDR3 sequence is 13 residues long. The CDR3 here is CASSHRGREKLFF. The CDR3 bases are TGTGCCAGCAGTCACAGGGGTCGCGAAAAACTGTTTTTT.

This clone was detected only once. The chain couples TRBV5-5 to TRBJ2-7, with unresolved D. The CDR3 is 14 amino acids. Trimming stripped 1 base from V and 6 bases from J, with 14 bases between. In germline, CDR1 is SGHKS, CDR2 YYEKEE (reference sequence). The CDR3 sequence: CASSLTQRKGEQYF. The DNA of the CDR3 is TGTGCCAGCAGCTTGACCCAGCGAAAAGGCGAGCAGTACTTC.

The chain links TRBV29-1 to TRBJ2-2; D not certain. This CDR3 contains 13 residues. V was cut by 5 bases and J by 7 bases, with 14 bases left in between. The germline V gene encodes CDR1 SQVTM and CDR2 ANQGSEA. The CDR3 region is CSVIVSLYGELFF. The CDR3, as DNA: TGCAGCGTTATAGTTAGCCTATACGGGGAGCTGTTTTTT.

The chain uses TRBV18 and TRBJ2-1, with D maybe TRBD2 (6 bases). V lost 3 bases and J lost 0, with 12 bases in between. This CDR3 region has 16 residues. CDR1 is KGHSH and CDR2 is LQKENI in the germline V gene. CDR3 sequence reads: CASSPRGLNSYNEQFF. The CDR3 nucleotides read TGTGCCAGCTCACCGAGGGGACTGAACTCCTACAATGAGCAGTTCTTC.

V usage is TRBV5-1 and J usage is TRBJ1-2, with a weak D call TRBD1 (6 bases). V lost 3 bases, J lost 2 bases, and 17 bases lay in between. There are 16 residues in the CDR3. Germline-derived CDR1 and CDR2 are SGHRS and YFSETQ. DNA of the CDR3: TGCGCCAGCAGCTGGATTCCAGGGGCTCTGAACTATGGCTACACCTTC. It yields the protein CASSWIPGALNYGYTF. The full variable domain, rest sourced from reference TRBV5-1 and TRBJ1-2, is KAGVTQTPRYLIKTRGQQVTLSCSPISGHRSVSWYQQTPGQGLQFLFEYFSETQRNKGNFPGRFSGRQFSNSRSEMNVSTLELGDSALYLCASSWIPGALNYGYTFGSGTRLTVV.